Below, one T cell receptor beta chain is given with its context. The data were taken from a study of blood T cell repertoires in COVID-19. For the study at large: Material from acute and convalescent COVID-19 was sourced from the United States, Italy and Spain.

The authors' processing: Estimated nucleated cell counts came from reference gene primer amplification. Sequencing used immunoSEQ multiplex PCR; TCRdb keeps in-frame clones, though not all of them. D and trimming come from the DNA, and the V and J calls and clone size come from that table. The sample holds some 50,000 clones, around 86% seen once. In germline, CDR1 is SGDLS, CDR2 YYNGEE. The length of the CDR3 is 15 residues. V lost 0 bases and J lost 2; bases outside the gene matches: 3. This sequence was found in a man over 45 with active COVID-19. The chain employs TRBV9 and TRBJ2-3; 7 bases fit TRBD2. Sample: peripheral blood. The DNA of the CDR3 is TGTGCCAGCAGCGTAGGAGCGGGAAACACAGATACGCAGTATTTT. Translated: CASSVGAGNTDTQYF.